A selection of T cell receptor beta chains follows, all from one sample in a study of vaccination and CD4 T cells after COVID-19. TCRdb itself ran the PCR reads through MiXCR, one entry per CDR3 protein. Of about 21,000 distinct CDR3 sequences in the sample, approximately 50% are singletons; the top ten hold more than 3.5%. Antigens of these TCRs are unknown. The material sequenced was CD4+ T cells from blood, cultured in vitro. The source of these receptors is a human donor who had recovered from COVID-19. CDR3s include the opening cysteine and the closing phenylalanine or tryptophan. D genes are given only for firm matches. The size of a clone is reported for some rows only, either as once, few or many, or as a class for expanded clones.

abundance	d_gene	v_gene	j_gene	len	CDR3nt	CDR3aa
-	-	TRBV20-1	TRBJ2-3	13	TGCAGTGTACGGACAGCGAACACAGATACGCAGTATTTT	CSVRTANTDTQYF
few	-	TRBV27	TRBJ1-1	15	TGTGCCAGCAGTTTAAATTCCCGGGGGCCCACTGAAGCTTTCTTT	CASSLNSRGPTEAFF
few	TRBD1	TRBV20-1	TRBJ1-3	14	TGCAGTGCTAGAAAGGGGACAGGGGGAAACACCATATATTTT	CSARKGTGGNTIYF
-	TRBD1	TRBV27	TRBJ1-3	13	TGTGCCAGCAGTACACACAGGGGAGAGGCCATATATTTT	CASSTHRGEAIYF
once	-	TRBV11-3	TRBJ2-1	13	TGTGCCAGCAACTTAGATCACCCTCCTGAGCAGTTCTTC	CASNLDHPPEQFF
-	TRBD2	TRBV28	TRBJ2-5	18	TGTGCCAGCACTTCCGGGTTGGGAGGGACGGGGATGTGGGAGACCCAGTACTTC	CASTSGLGGTGMWETQYF
once	-	TRBV11-2	TRBJ1-5	16	TGTGCCAGCAGCTTAGGGGGGTTAGGCAGAGATCAGCCCCAGCATTTT	CASSLGGLGRDQPQHF
-	-	TRBV28	TRBJ2-1	19	TGTGCCAGCAGTACAGGGACAGTATGGAGGGCTAATACCTACAATGAGCAGTTCTTC	CASSTGTVWRANTYNEQFF
few	-	TRBV2	TRBJ1-2	13	TGTGCCAGCAGAATAGGACGGAACTATGGCTACACCTTC	CASRIGRNYGYTF
-	-	TRBV20-1	TRBJ1-3	17	TGCAGTGCAAGACCTCGGGACGGTACGAACTCTGGAAACACCATATATTTT	CSARPRDGTNSGNTIYF
few	-	TRBV20-1	TRBJ1-1	12	TGCAGTGGCGCTACAGGGTACACTGAAGCTTTCTTT	CSGATGYTEAFF
few	-	TRBV11-3	TRBJ1-3	13	TGTGCCAGCAGCAGGGGTATTGAGGCCACCATATATTTT	CASSRGIEATIYF
-	-	TRBV20-1	TRBJ2-5	12	TGCAGTGCTGGAAACATCCAAGAGACCCAGTACTTC	CSAGNIQETQYF
-	-	TRBV7-2	TRBJ1-2	15	TGTGCCAGCAGCTTATTCCTGGGGAGTGACTATGGCTACACCTTC	CASSLFLGSDYGYTF
-	TRBD2	TRBV7-2	TRBJ2-1	15	TGTGCCAGCAGCCTATTAGCGGGGGGGCCCGATGAGCAGTTCTTC	CASSLLAGGPDEQFF
-	-	TRBV19	TRBJ1-4	14	TGTGCCAGTCGGAAGTGGGGAAGAGACGAAAAACTGTTTTTT	CASRKWGRDEKLFF
-	-	TRBV28	TRBJ2-2	15	TGTGCCAGCAGCCGACCCGGGGAAAAATCCGGGGAGCTGTTTTTT	CASSRPGEKSGELFF
-	-	TRBV6-1	TRBJ2-7	15	TGTGCCAGCAGTGAAGGGCCAGGGGGGTTCTACGAGCAGTACTTC	CASSEGPGGFYEQYF
-	-	TRBV19	TRBJ1-5	15	TGTGCCAGTAGTATGAGGGGTCCTAGCAATCAGCCCCAGCATTTT	CASSMRGPSNQPQHF
-	TRBD2	TRBV25-1	TRBJ2-3	14	TGTACCAGCAGTGAAGCGGGGGCGGGGGATACGCAGTATTTT	CTSSEAGAGDTQYF
few	TRBD1	TRBV6-5	TRBJ2-7	14	TGTGCCAGCAGTTGGGACAGGGTCCCTTACGAGCAGTACTTC	CASSWDRVPYEQYF
few	-	TRBV28	TRBJ2-7	13	TGTGCCAGCAGTTCCGGTCCCTCCTACGAGCAGTACTTC	CASSSGPSYEQYF
-	TRBD1	TRBV2	TRBJ2-2	15	TGTGCCAGCAGTGAAGAGGGGACAGGGCTCGGGGAGCTGTTTTTT	CASSEEGTGLGELFF
-	-	TRBV5-1	TRBJ2-5	16	TGCGCCAGCAGCCCTAGCCCCACGGACCGACAAGAGACCCAGTACTTC	CASSPSPTDRQETQYF
-	-	TRBV6-5	TRBJ2-6	14	TGTGCCAGCAGTTCCGTCCCCTGGGCCAACGTCCCGACTTTC	CASSSVPWANVPTF
-	-	TRBV24-1	TRBJ1-2	14	TGTGCCACCAGTGACGCGACCATCAACTATGGCTACACCTTC	CATSDATINYGYTF
-	-	TRBV6-1	TRBJ1-1	13	TGTGCCAGCACCCCGCGGGCGAACACTGAAGCTTTCTTT	CASTPRANTEAFF
few	-	TRBV6-2/TRBV6-3	TRBJ2-7	15	TGTGCCAGCAGTTACTTTCCTAGTACAGGTATCGAGCAGTACTTC	CASSYFPSTGIEQYF
-	-	TRBV19	TRBJ1-2	12	TGTGCCAGTATGAAAGGACAGCGCGGCTACACCTTC	CASMKGQRGYTF
few	-	TRBV25-1	TRBJ1-1	14	TGTGCCAGTACAGGGAGTCCAATGAACACTGAAGCTTTCTTT	CASTGSPMNTEAFF
-	TRBD2	TRBV10-1	TRBJ2-3	18	TGCGCCAGCAGTGATTGGGGACTAGCGGGGGTTAGCACAGATACGCAGTATTTT	CASSDWGLAGVSTDTQYF
few	-	TRBV2	TRBJ2-7	13	TGTGCCAGCACTGCCGGCAGGGTCTACGAGCAGTACTTC	CASTAGRVYEQYF
few	-	TRBV10-2	TRBJ1-5	13	TGCGCCAGCACAGAAGGAGCACGCCAGCCCCAGCATTTT	CASTEGARQPQHF
-	-	TRBV27	TRBJ1-1	14	TGTGCCAGCAGTTTATTGGGGGGGTTCACTGAAGCTTTCTTT	CASSLLGGFTEAFF
-	-	TRBV20-1	TRBJ2-5	11	TGCAGTGCTCCCGTACAAGAGACCCAGTACTTC	CSAPVQETQYF
-	-	TRBV27	TRBJ2-2	13	TGTGCCAGCAGTTTGAAGGGTCCCGGGGAGCTGTTTTTT	CASSLKGPGELFF
few	-	TRBV10-1	TRBJ1-5	14	TGCGCCAGCACTGGACAGAAAGACAATCAGCCCCAGCATTTT	CASTGQKDNQPQHF
-	-	TRBV6-1	TRBJ2-1	13	TGTGCCAGCTCTTCGAGCTCCTACAATGAGCAGTTCTTC	CASSSSSYNEQFF
-	-	TRBV7-2	TRBJ1-5	15	TGTGCCAGCAGCTTACGTCCCTATAGCAATCAGCCCCAGCATTTT	CASSLRPYSNQPQHF
-	-	TRBV7-2	TRBJ1-2	13	TGTGCCAGCAGCCAATTTAAGGATTATGGCTACACCTTC	CASSQFKDYGYTF
-	TRBD1	TRBV4-1	TRBJ2-7	15	TGCGCCAGCAGCCCAGGACAGGGGGTTAGATACGAGCAGTACTTC	CASSPGQGVRYEQYF
-	TRBD2	TRBV12-3/TRBV12-4	TRBJ2-7	14	TGTGCCAGCAGTCCGGCCGGGACTAGCTACGAGCAGTACTTC	CASSPAGTSYEQYF
few	-	TRBV7-9	TRBJ1-5	14	TGTGCCAGCAGCTATAACGGGGAGGGTCAGCCCCAGCATTTT	CASSYNGEGQPQHF